The 16 T cell receptor beta chains given below trace back to one sample, sequenced in a study of Ad26.COV2.S vaccination and SARS-CoV-2 variants. Some clones are missing from TCRdb's copy, which holds only in-frame ones; the method was immunoSEQ multiplex PCR. The sample includes approximately 350,000 clones, 80% to 90% of them seen just once. Indicated treatment: some 20 received Ad26.COV2.S at low or high dose, single or two shots; about 5 received placebo; per-sample allocation not given. At day 63 after the first vaccine or placebo injection, samples were drawn. Sequenced material: peripheral blood, taken in a trial of Ad26.COV2.S vaccine versus placebo. These TCRs come from a person aged 18-60 years who received the Ad26.COV2.S COVID-19 vaccine or a placebo.

This clone has a single count. The rearrangement links TRBV28 to TRBJ1-1; D gene unclear. The CDR3 sequence is 15 residues long. Per the germline V gene, CDR1 is MDHEN and CDR2 is SYDVKM. Trimming took 6 bases from V and 6 from J, leaving 20 bases between them. The CDR3: CASREGGSRWAEAFF. In DNA form, the CDR3 reads TGTGCCAGCAGGGAGGGAGGGTCTCGGTGGGCTGAAGCTTTCTTT.

The genes are TRBV18 and TRBJ1-1; TRBD1 might be the D (6 bases). This CDR3 spans 15 amino acids. V was shortened by 0 bases and J by 3 bases, with 11 bases between the two germline ends. CDR1 is KGHSH, CDR2 LQKENI, per germline. This CDR3 reads CASSPPRGTDTEAFF. The CDR3 DNA sequence: TGTGCCAGCTCACCACCAAGGGGGACGGACACTGAAGCTTTCTTT.

This chain links TRBV4-1 with TRBJ1-5; 11 bases are a match to TRBD1. Germline CDR1 MGHRA, CDR2 YSYEKL. CDR3 length equals 17 residues. The junction had 7 bases not matched to a gene; V was cut back by 4 bases and J by 2 bases. The CDR3 region is CASSRGTGGNRNQPQHF. CDR3 coding DNA: TGCGCCAGCAGCCGGGGGACAGGGGGTAATCGCAATCAGCCCCAGCATTTT.

In this sample, this clone turned up once. V usage is TRBV6-6 and J usage is TRBJ2-2, with TRBD1 identical over 7 bases. The V segment lost 7 bases and the J segment 2 bases; nucleotides outside the gene matches: 10. Germline V gene lookup returns CDR1 MNHNY and CDR2 SVGAGI (reference sequence). The CDR3 extends over 16 amino acids. The CDR3 loop reads CASTTWGTANTGELFF. The DNA of the CDR3 is TGTGCCAGCACCACGTGGGGGACAGCCAACACCGGGGAGCTGTTTTTT.

The chain links TRBV19 to TRBJ2-5, with a weak D call TRBD1 (7 bases). Per germline, CDR1 LNHDA and CDR2 SQIVND (reference sequence). The V end lost 4 bases, the J end lost 6 bases, and 21 bases lay between the germline ends. This CDR3 spans 16 amino acids. CDR3 sequence (DNA): TGTGCCAGTAGTACAGGGGGGCGGATTCGAGAAAAGACCCAGTACTTC. Protein product: CASSTGGRIREKTQYF.

The chain links TRBV3-1 (or the pseudogene TRBV3-2) to TRBJ2-7, with D possibly matching TRBD1 (6 bases). The CDR3 extends over 15 amino acids. V was shortened by 5 bases and J by 11 bases, with 25 bases between the two germline ends. Germline V gene data show CDR1 as LGHDT and CDR2 as YNNKEL (reference sequence). CDR3 nucleotide sequence: TGTGCCAGCAGCGAAGGGGGAACCGGGCCTCCGAAGGAGTACTTC. Encoded protein: CASSEGGTGPPKEYF.

The CDR3 DNA reads TGTGCCAGCAGTTACTCGGGACAGGGAAAGTATGGCTACACCTTC. Translated, it gives CASSYSGQGKYGYTF. V is TRBV6-5 and J is TRBJ1-2; TRBD1 matches at 9 bases. There are 15 residues in the CDR3. V lost 0 bases to trimming and J lost 5 bases; unmatched junction nucleotides: 4. Germline assignment: CDR1 MNHEY and CDR2 SVGAGI.

V is TRBV9 and J is TRBJ2-3; the D call may be TRBD1 or TRBD2 (5 bases each). There are 14 residues in the CDR3. The germline gives CDR1 SGDLS, CDR2 YYNGEE. V was shortened by 6 bases and J by 1 base, with 12 bases between the two germline ends. The CDR3 bases are TGTGCCAGCACCCGGGACCCTGGCACAGATACGCAGTATTTT. This codes for CASTRDPGTDTQYF.

The chain employs TRBV9 and TRBJ2-3, with 7 bases fitting TRBD2. The germline CDR1 and CDR2 sequences are SGDLS and YYNGEE. The CDR3 has 15 residues. Trimming at V came to 0 bases and at J to 4 bases, leaving 5 bases not matched to a gene. In nucleotides, the CDR3 is TGTGCCAGCAGCGTAGGAGCGGGGAGGGCAGATACGCAGTATTTT. It codes for CASSVGAGRADTQYF. The whole variable domain, filled in from reference TRBV9 and TRBJ2-3, reads DSGVTQTPKHLITATGQRVTLRCSPRSGDLSVYWYQQSLDQGLQFLIQYYNGEERAKGNILERFSAQQFPDLHSELNLSSLELGDSALYFCASSVGAGRADTQYFGPGTRLTVL.

The rearrangement uses TRBV6-2 or TRBV6-3 and TRBJ1-1; a weak D match, TRBD1 (6 bases). Germline CDR1 reads MNHEY; CDR2 reads SVGEGT. Trimming removed 5 bases from V and 5 bases from J, with 12 bases in between. The CDR3 consists of 13 residues. CDR3 sequence reads: CASSPIGQTEAFF. DNA of the CDR3: TGTGCCAGCAGTCCAATCGGACAGACTGAAGCTTTCTTT.

V usage is TRBV7-2 and J usage is TRBJ1-1; 7 nucleotides line up with TRBD1. Germline V gene sequence: CDR1 SGHTA, CDR2 FQGNSA. V dropped 2 bases and J dropped 1; count of bases not matched to a gene: 7. CDR3 length: 16 residues. CDR3 coding DNA: TGTGCCAGCAGCTTATCAGGGGGTTTGAGGAACACTGAAGCTTTCTTT. Translated, it gives CASSLSGGLRNTEAFF.

J is TRBJ1-1 and V is TRBV4-3; D gene unclear. The V and J ends lost 0 bases and 1 base respectively, with 6 bases between them. The V gene's germline CDR1 is LGHNA and CDR2 YSLEER. The CDR3 sequence is 14 residues long. CDR3 sequence (DNA): TGCGCCAGCAGCCAAGACTCCCGGAACACTGAAGCTTTCTTT. It is translated as CASSQDSRNTEAFF.

This clone was seen only a few times. The V and J genes are TRBV5-1 and TRBJ1-3; D gene uncertain. V was clipped by 8 bases and J by 0 bases, with 9 bases between them. Germline CDR1 and CDR2: SGHRS and YFSETQ. The CDR3 length is 13 residues. The CDR3: CASRGSSGNTIYF. In nucleotides, the CDR3 is TGCGCCAGTAGAGGCTCCTCTGGAAACACCATATATTTT.

The gene calls are TRBV4-3 and TRBJ2-7, with 7 bases matching TRBD1. The CDR3 is 18 amino acids. Germline lookup yields CDR1 LGHNA and CDR2 YSLEER. J lost 0 bases, V lost 0 bases, and 11 bases had no gene match. CDR3 region: CASSQEATTGTFSYEQYF. CDR3 bases: TGCGCCAGCAGCCAAGAGGCGACGACAGGGACCTTCTCCTACGAGCAGTACTTC.

This chain links TRBV5-5 with TRBJ1-4, with a tentative D call TRBD1 (5 bases). In germline, CDR1 is SGHKS, CDR2 YYEKEE (reference sequence). This CDR3 is 13 amino acids long. V lost 3 bases and J 8 bases, leaving 11 bases between the germline ends. The CDR3 nucleotides are TGTGCCAGCAGCTGGCCTCAGGGCGAAAAACTGTTTTTT. Amino acids: CASSWPQGEKLFF.

The chain carries TRBV6-4 and TRBJ2-3, with D perhaps assigned TRBD1 or TRBD2 (5 bases each). The V end lost 11 bases, the J end lost 3 bases, and 12 bases lay between the germline ends. CDR3 length: 12 amino acids. Per the germline V gene, CDR1 is MRHNA and CDR2 is SNTAGT. The CDR3 spells CARLPGTDTQYF. CDR3 nucleotides: TGTGCCCGACTACCAGGGACAGATACGCAGTATTTT.